The 23 T cell receptor beta chains listed next were all sequenced from one sample in a study of regulatory dendritic cells for organ transplantation. CFSE-labeled sorted T cells met regulatory or mature dendritic cells for 5 days. For these receptors, no antigen is known. The protocol was immunoSEQ multiplex PCR, while the TCRdb copy is restricted to in-frame clones and leaves out a portion. The sample has about 4,200 clones, around 64% seen once. Input material: memory CD8+ T cells from blood cultured with regulatory dendritic cells. The subset is: CD45RO+ memory T cells. The receptors come from a human donor in good health.

The J gene is TRBJ2-3, the V gene TRBV6-1; 11 nucleotides line up with TRBD2. Looked up from germline, CDR1 is MNHNS and CDR2 is SASEGT. The CDR3 has 17 residues. J gave up 5 bases and V 2 bases, and 9 bases lay outside the gene matches. CDR3 nucleotides: TGTGCCAGCAGTGAATATGCGACTAGCGGGGTCGGAGATACGCAGTATTTT. The encoded protein is CASSEYATSGVGDTQYF.

This sequence joins TRBV13 and TRBJ2-2; 11 positions match TRBD1. CDR3 length: 16 amino acids. Germline loops: CDR1 PRHDT, CDR2 FYEKMQ (reference sequence). V shed 1 base, J shed 5 bases, and the junction held 3 bases outside the gene matches. CDR3 DNA: TGTGCCAGCAGCTTAGAAGGGACAGGGGGGACCGGGGAGCTGTTTTTT. It yields the protein CASSLEGTGGTGELFF.

A few counts support this clone. The chain couples TRBV4-3 to TRBJ1-2; no clear D gene. V lost 4 bases and J 4 bases, leaving 16 bases between the germline ends. CDR3 length: 15 amino acids. Germline V lookup: CDR1 LGHNA, CDR2 YSLEER. CDR3 in DNA: TGCGCCAGCAGCCCATCGGCCTCGGGTGTCTATGGCTACACCTTC. It is translated as CASSPSASGVYGYTF.

This clone was recorded once. The chain employs TRBV19 and TRBJ1-5, with a possible D match to TRBD1 (5 bases). V was trimmed by 5 bases and J by 1 base, leaving 9 bases between them. This CDR3 has 14 amino acids. Per germline, CDR1 LNHDA and CDR2 SQIVND (reference sequence). The CDR3 bases are TGTGCCAGTAGTCAGGGAGGAAGCAATCAGCCCCAGCATTTT. Translation: CASSQGGSNQPQHF.

A remark on this clone: Mismatch with germline at one junction end may stem from a read error. This chain joins TRBV11-2 and TRBJ1-1; D unresolved. CDR1 is SGHAT, CDR2 FQNNGV, per germline. This CDR3 has 15 amino acids. The CDR3 nucleotides read TGTGCCAGCAGCTTTGACACGCCTTTGAACGCTGAAGCTTTCTTT. Its protein product is CASSFDTPLNAEAFF.

CDR3 coding DNA: TGTGCCAGCAGCGTAGAACGTGAGAGCTCCTATAATTCACCCCTCCACTTT. This gives the protein CASSVERESSYNSPLHF. The chain has TRBV9 and TRBJ1-6; unclear D gene. V was clipped by 0 bases and J by 0 bases, with 10 bases between them. Germline CDR1 is SGDLS and CDR2 is YYNGEE. CDR3 length equals 17 residues.

The rearrangement links TRBV7-9 to TRBJ1-6; D call uncertain. The V gene's germline CDR1 is SEHNR and CDR2 FQNEAQ (reference sequence). This CDR3 contains 14 residues. Trimming pared 1 base from V and 9 bases from J, leaving 10 bases between. The CDR3 region has the DNA TGTGCCAGCAGCTTAGGACGAGGGATTTCACCCCTCCACTTT. This codes for CASSLGRGISPLHF.

This sequence joins TRBV5-4 and TRBJ2-3; D possibly corresponds to TRBD2 (5 bases). Per the germline V gene, CDR1 is SGHNT and CDR2 is YYREEE (reference sequence). Deletions cut 4 bases from V and 0 bases from J, with 12 bases between. The CDR3 has 15 residues. DNA for the CDR3: TGTGCCAGCAGCCCCGGAGGCGTTAGCACAGATACGCAGTATTTT. Translated, it gives CASSPGGVSTDTQYF.

V usage is TRBV4-1 and J usage is TRBJ2-2; D remains ambiguous. This CDR3 comprises 14 residues. V was pared by 0 bases and J by 4 bases, with 6 bases between. CDR1 is MGHRA, CDR2 YSYEKL, per germline. CDR3 sequence (DNA): TGCGCCAGCAGCCAAGATTTCGGCACCGGGGAGCTGTTTTTT. This translates into CASSQDFGTGELFF.

The chain employs TRBV5-4 and TRBJ1-2; 8 positions agree with TRBD1. With 4 bases clipped from V and 4 bases from J, the junction kept 6 bases outside the gene matches. This CDR3 has 14 residues. Germline-derived CDR1 and CDR2 are SGHNT and YYREEE (reference sequence). The CDR3 sequence: CASSPRGTGYGYTF. The CDR3 DNA follows: TGTGCCAGCAGCCCCCGAGGGACAGGCTATGGCTACACCTTC. The whole variable domain, filled in from reference TRBV5-4 and TRBJ1-2, reads ETGVTQSPTHLIKTRGQQVTLRCSSQSGHNTVSWYQQALGQGPQFIFQYYREEENGRGNFPPRFSGLQFPNYSSELNVNALELDDSALYLCASSPRGTGYGYTFGSGTRLTVV.

The V and J genes are TRBV2 and TRBJ1-5; 8 bases fit TRBD1. Germline CDR1 reads SNHLY; CDR2 reads FYNNEI. J gave up 6 bases and V 6 bases, and 7 bases lay outside the gene matches. CDR3 size: 14 residues. CDR3 in amino acids: CASRVRQGFQPQHF. The CDR3 DNA reads TGTGCCAGCAGGGTTAGACAGGGGTTTCAGCCCCAGCATTTT.

This chain uses TRBV11-2 with TRBJ2-5; D call uncertain. The CDR3 sequence is 16 residues long. Germline V lookup: CDR1 SGHAT, CDR2 FQNNGV. The V gene lost 3 bases and the J gene lost 0 bases, with 14 bases spanning the gap. This chain's CDR3 is CASSFVKRTNQETQYF. CDR3 sequence (DNA): TGTGCCAGCAGCTTTGTTAAGCGAACTAACCAAGAGACCCAGTACTTC.

This clone was counted a single time. The rearrangement joins TRBV6-1 to TRBJ2-3; 7 bases align to TRBD2. Germline CDR1 is MNHNS and CDR2 is SASEGT. This CDR3 has 15 amino acids. Trimming at V came to 6 bases and at J to 1 base, leaving 7 bases not matched to a gene. CDR3 DNA sequence: TGTGCCAGCAGGGCGACTAGCAGGGGCACAGATACGCAGTATTTT. It encodes CASRATSRGTDTQYF.

CDR3 coding DNA: TGCGCCAGCAGCCAAAAACAGGGGTATGAGCAGTTCTTC. Its translation: CASSQKQGYEQFF. This sequence joins TRBV4-1 and TRBJ2-1; TRBD1 agrees at 7 bases. The CDR3 has 13 amino acids. Germline V gene sequence: CDR1 MGHRA, CDR2 YSYEKL. The trim removed 2 bases at V and 8 bases at J, leaving 3 bases unmatched.

In its sample, this clone was seen a few times. The chain recombines TRBV4-1 with TRBJ1-1; 9 bases agree with TRBD1. V lost 4 bases to trimming and J lost 8 bases; unmatched junction nucleotides: 5. The CDR3 is 13 residues long. Germline lookup yields CDR1 MGHRA and CDR2 YSYEKL. The CDR3 protein is CASSPDRGKEAFF. The CDR3 DNA follows: TGCGCCAGCAGCCCGGACAGGGGTAAGGAAGCTTTCTTT.

The gene calls are TRBV7-6 and TRBJ2-2, with 9 bases identical to TRBD1. The CDR3 is made up of 17 amino acids. Trimming took 1 base from V and 7 from J; bases not matched to a gene: 10. CDR1 and CDR2 (germline): SGHVS, FNYEAQ. In nucleotides, the CDR3 is TGTGCCAGCAGCTTAGAAGTGTTTACAGGGGGCGGCGGGGAGCTGTTTTTT. This gives the protein CASSLEVFTGGGGELFF. Using reference TRBV7-6 and TRBJ2-2 for the parts outside the CDR3, the full variable domain is GAGVSQSPRYKVTKRGQDVALRCDPISGHVSLYWYRQALGQGPEFLTYFNYEAQQDKSGLPNDRFSAERPEGSISTLTIQRTEQRDSAMYRCASSLEVFTGGGGELFFGEGSRLTVL.

The chain couples TRBV5-1 to TRBJ2-1; D is possibly TRBD2 (5 bases). The CDR3 length is 16 residues. Trimming stripped 3 bases from V and 4 bases from J, with 17 bases between. The germline V gene encodes CDR1 SGHRS and CDR2 YFSETQ. For the CDR3, the DNA is TGCGCCAGCAGCTCCCTCGCGGGCGGAGGATACAATGAGCAGTTCTTC. Its protein product is CASSSLAGGGYNEQFF.

This clone is labeled medium-sized. The chain couples TRBV7-8 to TRBJ2-1; D remains unclear. Trimming removed 5 bases from V and 4 bases from J, with 15 bases in between. CDR1 SGHVS and CDR2 FQNEAQ come from the germline V gene. The CDR3 is 15 amino acids. The DNA of the CDR3 is TGTGCCAGCAGCCCAACACTGGCAGGATACAATGAGCAGTTCTTC. As protein: CASSPTLAGYNEQFF.

J is TRBJ1-4 and V is TRBV5-6; D is unresolved. Germline lookup yields CDR1 SGHDT and CDR2 YYEEEE. The CDR3 has 14 residues. V was clipped by 0 bases and J by 2 bases, with 5 bases between them. This chain's CDR3 is CASSLAGTNEKLFF. The CDR3 coding sequence is TGTGCCAGCAGCTTGGCCGGGACTAATGAAAAACTGTTTTTT.

This rearrangement joins TRBV4-2 to TRBJ2-7, with 10 bases lining up with TRBD1. Germline loops: CDR1 LGHNA, CDR2 YNFKEQ. The CDR3 is made up of 17 amino acids. V was pared by 3 bases and J by 1 base, with 9 bases of the junction left unmatched. The CDR3: CASSQRGGDRGSYEQYF. The CDR3 DNA reads as TGTGCCAGCAGCCAGCGGGGAGGGGACAGGGGATCCTACGAGCAGTACTTC.

In its sample, this clone ranks as medium-sized. The rearrangement links TRBV2 to TRBJ1-6, with D perhaps matching TRBD1 (5 bases). Trimming left V 6 bases short and J 6 bases short, with 15 bases between. The CDR3 contains 15 residues. In germline, CDR1 is SNHLY, CDR2 FYNNEI. The CDR3 DNA follows: TGTGCCAGCAGCGACGCCGGGACTATTAATTCACCCCTCCACTTT. This sequence encodes CASSDAGTINSPLHF. The full variable domain, its missing parts supplied by reference TRBV2 and TRBJ1-6, is EPEVTQTPSHQVTQMGQEVILRCVPISNHLYFYWYRQILGQKVEFLVSFYNNEISEKSEIFDDQFSVERPDGSNFTLKIRSTKLEDSAMYFCASSDAGTINSPLHFGNGTRLTVT.

The sample holds a few counts of this clone. The genes are TRBV5-5 and TRBJ2-1, with D possibly matching TRBD2 (6 bases). This CDR3 is 16 amino acids long. The germline V and J ends were trimmed by 0 bases and 3 bases, with 13 bases remaining between them. Germline lookup yields CDR1 SGHKS and CDR2 YYEKEE (reference sequence). As DNA, the CDR3 is TGTGCCAGCAGCTTGGAGTGGAGGGAGATCTACAATGAGCAGTTCTTC. Translating gives CASSLEWREIYNEQFF.

The rearrangement links TRBV10-3 to TRBJ2-1, with TRBD2 identical over 8 bases. CDR3 length: 19 residues. Germline CDR1 ENHRY, CDR2 SYGVKD. V shed 0 bases, J shed 7 bases, and the junction held 17 bases outside the gene matches. The CDR3 is CAISESRGIAGRLENEQFF. The DNA for the CDR3 is TGTGCCATCAGTGAGTCGAGAGGGATAGCGGGGCGCCTCGAGAATGAGCAGTTCTTC.